These 24 T cell receptor beta chains were all obtained from the same sample, sequenced in a study of cytomegalovirus exposure and HLA in healthy donors. Here immunoSEQ multiplex PCR was the method, and the copy in TCRdb shows in-frame clones only, minus some. Among 150,000 to 200,000 clones, 88% were seen once, and the ten largest hold roughly 3%. What was sequenced was PBMCs. Every receptor here comes from a man aged 18 to 35 in good health and CMV-seronegative.

The J gene is TRBJ2-7, the V gene TRBV28, with D maybe TRBD2 (5 bases). Germline CDR1 MDHEN, CDR2 SYDVKM. Trimming took off 5 bases at V and 0 bases at J, with 14 bases between the two ends. The length of the CDR3 is 15 residues. The CDR3 bases are TGTGCCAGCAGTCGCGGCGGGTCCAGCTCCTACGAGCAGTACTTC. Translation gives CASSRGGSSSYEQYF.

V and J are TRBV7-9 and TRBJ2-3, with 8 bases lining up with TRBD2. This CDR3 region has 16 residues. V shed 1 base, J shed 2 bases, and the junction held 5 bases outside the gene matches. Germline lookup yields CDR1 SEHNR and CDR2 FQNEAQ (reference sequence). CDR3 amino acids: CASSLVTSGPTDTQYF. CDR3 sequence (DNA): TGTGCCAGCAGCTTAGTTACTAGCGGCCCCACAGATACGCAGTATTTT.

The J gene is TRBJ1-2, the V gene TRBV28; weak D call: TRBD1 (5 bases). Germline-derived CDR1 and CDR2 are MDHEN and SYDVKM. This CDR3 contains 14 residues. Trimming removed 3 bases from V and 4 bases from J, with 12 bases in between. As DNA, the CDR3 is TGTGCCAGCAGTTTTCCCGCCAGGGCCTATGGCTACACCTTC. It is translated as CASSFPARAYGYTF.

This chain links TRBV7-9 with TRBJ2-7; D is unclear. Germline V lookup: CDR1 SEHNR, CDR2 FQNEAQ (reference sequence). V shed 1 base and J shed 6 bases, with 7 bases lying between them. The CDR3 sequence is 12 residues long. The CDR3 here is CASSLEQLEQYF. CDR3 coding DNA: TGTGCCAGCAGCTTAGAACAGCTCGAGCAGTACTTC. Using reference TRBV7-9 and TRBJ2-7 for the parts outside the CDR3, the full variable domain is DTGVSQNPRHKITKRGQNVTFRCDPISEHNRLYWYRQTLGQGPEFLTYFQNEAQLEKSRLLSDRFSAERPKGSFSTLEIQRTEQGDSAMYLCASSLEQLEQYFGPGTRLTVT.

The table lists this clone with a few counts. The rearrangement joins TRBV23-1 to TRBJ2-5; a weak D match, TRBD2 (6 bases). TRBV23-1 is recorded as an ORF, its role being uncertain. The CDR3 loop spans 13 amino acids. Between the trimmed V and J ends, which lost 3 bases and 10 bases, there was a span of 15 bases. The CDR3 loop reads CASSQRDSCSQYF. CDR3 nucleotides: TGCGCCAGCAGTCAGCGGGACTCCTGCAGCCAGTACTTC.

The chain is built from TRBV18 and TRBJ2-2, with 7 bases aligning to TRBD1. This CDR3 is built from 15 residues. V lost 2 bases to trimming and J lost 3 bases; unmatched junction nucleotides: 3. In germline, CDR1 is KGHSH, CDR2 LQKENI. The CDR3 DNA sequence: TGTGCCAGCTCACCAAGACAGGGATACACCGGGGAGCTGTTTTTT. It is translated as CASSPRQGYTGELFF.

The CDR3 is CASRVGTIHNEQFF. In DNA form, the CDR3 reads TGTGCCAGCAGGGTAGGGACTATCCACAATGAGCAGTTCTTC. The chain recombines TRBV27 with TRBJ2-1, with 7 bases lining up with TRBD2. Germline loops: CDR1 MNHEY, CDR2 SMNVEV (reference sequence). This CDR3 is built from 14 residues. J was trimmed by 5 bases and V by 6 bases; bases with no gene match: 7.

The chain links TRBV4-1 to TRBJ1-5, with D perhaps matching TRBD1 (5 bases). V was clipped by 1 base and J by 0 bases, with 13 bases between them. There are 17 residues in the CDR3. CDR1 and CDR2 (germline): MGHRA, YSYEKL. This chain's CDR3 is CASSQASGQYSNQPQHF. CDR3 nucleotide sequence: TGCGCCAGCAGCCAAGCATCAGGACAATATAGCAATCAGCCCCAGCATTTT.

J is TRBJ1-3 and V is TRBV2, with D possibly TRBD1 on 6 matching bases. V dropped 7 bases and J dropped 4 bases, with 11 bases sitting between them. The germline gives CDR1 SNHLY, CDR2 FYNNEI. This CDR3 has 13 amino acids. The CDR3 DNA follows: TGTGCCAGCATTTCAGGGGTCGGAAACACCATATATTTT. This codes for CASISGVGNTIYF.

This chain connects TRBV27 to TRBJ2-7; 10 bases line up with TRBD2. The length of the CDR3 is 14 residues. Looked up from germline, CDR1 is MNHEY and CDR2 is SMNVEV (reference sequence). The V and J ends lost 4 bases and 5 bases, in that order; junction bases with no gene match: 5. The CDR3 sequence: CASSWASGSNEQYF. The CDR3 nucleotides are TGTGCCAGCAGTTGGGCTAGCGGGAGTAACGAGCAGTACTTC.

The chain employs TRBV28 and TRBJ2-2; D possibly corresponds to TRBD2 (5 bases). Per germline, CDR1 MDHEN and CDR2 SYDVKM. The CDR3 runs 15 residues. With 3 bases removed from V and 0 bases from J, the gap between germline ends came to 8 bases. The CDR3 region is CASSFEGTNTGELFF. Written as DNA, the CDR3 is TGTGCCAGCAGTTTTGAGGGAACGAACACCGGGGAGCTGTTTTTT.

J is TRBJ2-7 and V is TRBV4-3, with D perhaps TRBD2 (5 bases). V was cut by 1 base and J by 3 bases, with 13 bases left in between. Germline V gene sequence: CDR1 LGHNA, CDR2 YSLEER. CDR3 length equals 15 residues. Here the CDR3 DNA reads TGCGCCAGCAGCCAAGGAGAAGCTGCGGGCTACGAGCAGTACTTC. Translating it yields CASSQGEAAGYEQYF.

The sample holds a few counts of this clone. This CDR3 reads CASSPAGRDEKLFF. The CDR3 DNA reads as TGTGCCAGCTCACCGGCCGGGCGGGATGAAAAACTGTTTTTT. The chain has TRBV18 and TRBJ1-4; D is ambiguous. The CDR3 consists of 14 residues. With 3 bases removed from V and 6 bases from J, the gap between germline ends came to 11 bases. Per germline, CDR1 KGHSH and CDR2 LQKENI.

This clone was counted a single time. V usage is TRBV5-4 and J usage is TRBJ1-2, with 10 bases identical to TRBD1. Germline V lookup: CDR1 SGHNT, CDR2 YYREEE (reference sequence). The CDR3 spans 15 residues. V dropped 2 bases and J dropped 3; count of bases not matched to a gene: 4. The CDR3 DNA reads TGTGCCAGCAGCTTACGGGACAGGGGTGACTATGGCTACACCTTC. Translated, it gives CASSLRDRGDYGYTF.

The chain has TRBV7-9 and TRBJ1-2; D gene uncertain. Trimming pared 5 bases from V and 13 bases from J, leaving 11 bases between. CDR1 and CDR2 (germline): SEHNR, FQNEAQ (reference sequence). The CDR3 covers 10 residues. CDR3 in amino acids: CASSPDLGTF. DNA for the CDR3: TGTGCCAGCAGCCCGGACTTGGGCACCTTC.

Only a few counts were recorded for this clone. The chain joins TRBV19 to TRBJ1-2, with 7 bases fitting TRBD1. J was trimmed by 4 bases and V by 7 bases; bases with no gene match: 12. This CDR3 comprises 15 residues. Looked up from germline, CDR1 is LNHDA and CDR2 is SQIVND (reference sequence). CDR3 loop: CASTQIGGGGYGYTF. As DNA, the CDR3 is TGTGCCAGTACCCAAATAGGGGGCGGTGGCTATGGCTACACCTTC.

The J gene is TRBJ1-4, the V gene TRBV19, with D perhaps matching TRBD1 (5 bases). The CDR3 extends over 14 amino acids. The V and J ends lost 6 bases and 5 bases respectively, with 13 bases between them. CDR1 and CDR2 from the germline V gene are LNHDA and SQIVND (reference sequence). The CDR3: CASSSGGFNEKLFF. Here the CDR3 DNA reads TGTGCCAGTAGCAGCGGGGGATTCAATGAAAAACTGTTTTTT.

The chain couples TRBV19 to TRBJ1-2, with TRBD1 identical over 10 bases. The CDR3 is 13 residues long. V was clipped by 5 bases and J by 7 bases; unmatched bases: 4. Germline V gene sequence: CDR1 LNHDA, CDR2 SQIVND (reference sequence). CDR3 residues: CASSWGTGAGYTF. For the CDR3, the DNA is TGTGCCAGTAGTTGGGGGACAGGGGCTGGCTACACCTTC.

V and J are TRBV2 and TRBJ2-7, with TRBD2 matching over 14 bases. The CDR3 length is 19 residues. The trim removed 8 bases at V and 3 bases at J, leaving 18 bases unmatched. Looked up from germline, CDR1 is SNHLY and CDR2 is FYNNEI. The CDR3 reads CASALTSGREPAGSYEQYF. The CDR3 nucleotides are TGTGCCAGCGCTCTGACTAGCGGGAGGGAGCCCGCTGGGAGCTACGAGCAGTACTTC.

The V gene is TRBV6-6, the J gene TRBJ2-3; TRBD1 matches at 8 bases. Germline-derived CDR1 and CDR2 are MNHNY and SVGAGI (reference sequence). The CDR3 loop spans 14 amino acids. V lost 6 bases to trimming and J lost 6 bases; unmatched junction nucleotides: 8. CDR3 in amino acids: CASRGPGGPDTQYF. The CDR3 DNA follows: TGTGCCAGCAGGGGCCCAGGGGGCCCCGATACGCAGTATTTT.

Notes on this clone: Other DNA sequences in the sample encode the same CDR3. The chain recombines TRBV27 with TRBJ2-7, with 7 bases aligning to TRBD1. The germline gives CDR1 MNHEY, CDR2 SMNVEV (reference sequence). Trimming took 0 bases from V and 1 from J; bases not matched to a gene: 3. This CDR3 spans 15 amino acids. CDR3 sequence (DNA): TGTGCCAGCAGTTTATCAGGGGGCCCATCCTACGAGCAGTACTTC. Translating gives CASSLSGGPSYEQYF.

This chain uses TRBV28 with TRBJ2-5; tentative D call: TRBD1 (6 bases). CDR1 MDHEN and CDR2 SYDVKM come from the germline V gene. The CDR3 runs to 14 residues. V lost 4 bases and J lost 0, with 9 bases in between. This CDR3 is CASSSGQNQETQYF. The CDR3 region has the DNA TGTGCCAGCAGTTCAGGACAGAACCAAGAGACCCAGTACTTC.

V and J are TRBV19 and TRBJ1-4, with D unresolved. Trimming pared 2 bases from V and 8 bases from J, leaving 18 bases between. The CDR3 is 16 residues long. CDR1 is LNHDA and CDR2 is SQIVND in the germline V gene (reference sequence). The CDR3: CASSISPGRRKEKLFF. The CDR3, as DNA: TGTGCCAGTAGTATATCTCCGGGGAGGAGAAAAGAAAAACTGTTTTTT.

The chain is built from TRBV27 and TRBJ2-2; D is perhaps TRBD2 (6 bases). This CDR3 is 14 amino acids long. Trimming pared 2 bases from V and 5 bases from J, leaving 9 bases between. Looked up from germline, CDR1 is MNHEY and CDR2 is SMNVEV (reference sequence). Here the CDR3 DNA reads TGTGCCAGCAGTTTACCCGGGAGTACCGGGGAGCTGTTTTTT. Translation: CASSLPGSTGELFF.